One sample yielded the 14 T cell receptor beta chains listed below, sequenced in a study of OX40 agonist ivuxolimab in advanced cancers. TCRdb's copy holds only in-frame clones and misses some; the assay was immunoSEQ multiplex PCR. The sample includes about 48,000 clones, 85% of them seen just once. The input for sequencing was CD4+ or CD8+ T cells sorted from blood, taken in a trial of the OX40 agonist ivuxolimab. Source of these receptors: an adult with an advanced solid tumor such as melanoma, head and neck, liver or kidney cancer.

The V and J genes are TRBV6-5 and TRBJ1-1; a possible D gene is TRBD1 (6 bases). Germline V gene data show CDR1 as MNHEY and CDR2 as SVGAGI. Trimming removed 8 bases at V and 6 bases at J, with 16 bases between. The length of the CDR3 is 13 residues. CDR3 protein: CASHRSGVPEAFF. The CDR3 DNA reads TGTGCCAGCCACCGCTCAGGGGTCCCTGAAGCTTTCTTT.

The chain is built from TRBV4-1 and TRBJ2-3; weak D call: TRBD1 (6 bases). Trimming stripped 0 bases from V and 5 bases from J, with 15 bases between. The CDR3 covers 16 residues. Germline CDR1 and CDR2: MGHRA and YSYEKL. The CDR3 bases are TGCGCCAGCAGCCAAGAATCGGCAGGGGCGGAAGATACGCAGTATTTT. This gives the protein CASSQESAGAEDTQYF.

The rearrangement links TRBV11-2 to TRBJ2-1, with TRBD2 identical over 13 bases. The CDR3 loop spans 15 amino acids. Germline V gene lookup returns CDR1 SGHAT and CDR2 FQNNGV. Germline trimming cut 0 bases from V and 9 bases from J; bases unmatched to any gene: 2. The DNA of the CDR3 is TGTGCCAGCAGCTTAGAGGGACTAGCGGGGAGTGAGCAGTTCTTC. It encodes CASSLEGLAGSEQFF.

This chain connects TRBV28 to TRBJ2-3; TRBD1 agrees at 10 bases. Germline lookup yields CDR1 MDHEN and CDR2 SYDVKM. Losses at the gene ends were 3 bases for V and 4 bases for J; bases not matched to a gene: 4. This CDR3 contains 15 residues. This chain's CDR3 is CASSFGTGAADTQYF. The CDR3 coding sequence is TGTGCCAGCAGTTTTGGGACAGGGGCCGCAGATACGCAGTATTTT.

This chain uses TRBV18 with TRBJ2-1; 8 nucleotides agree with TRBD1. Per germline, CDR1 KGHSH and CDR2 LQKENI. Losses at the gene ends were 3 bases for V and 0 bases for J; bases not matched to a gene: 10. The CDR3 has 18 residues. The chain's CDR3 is CASSPVGDRYSSYNEQFF. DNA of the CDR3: TGTGCCAGCTCACCGGTAGGGGACAGGTATAGCTCCTACAATGAGCAGTTCTTC. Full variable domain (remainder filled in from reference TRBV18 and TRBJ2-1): NAGVMQNPRHLVRRRGQEARLRCSPMKGHSHVYWYRQLPEEGLKFMVYLQKENIIDESGMPKERFSAEFPKEGPSILRIQQVVRGDSAAYFCASSPVGDRYSSYNEQFFGPGTRLTVL.

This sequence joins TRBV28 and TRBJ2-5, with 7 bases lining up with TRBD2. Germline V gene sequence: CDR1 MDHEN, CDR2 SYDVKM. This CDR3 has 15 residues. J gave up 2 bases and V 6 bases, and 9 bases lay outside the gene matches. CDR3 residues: CASSPRGTAQETQYF. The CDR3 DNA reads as TGTGCCAGCAGCCCGCGGGGGACGGCTCAAGAGACCCAGTACTTC.

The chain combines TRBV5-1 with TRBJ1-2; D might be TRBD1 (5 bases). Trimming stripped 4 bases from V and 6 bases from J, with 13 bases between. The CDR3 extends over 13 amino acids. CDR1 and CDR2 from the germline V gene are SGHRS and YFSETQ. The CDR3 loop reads CASSPGGTDGYTF. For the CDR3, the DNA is TGCGCCAGCAGCCCGGGGGGGACGGATGGCTACACCTTC.

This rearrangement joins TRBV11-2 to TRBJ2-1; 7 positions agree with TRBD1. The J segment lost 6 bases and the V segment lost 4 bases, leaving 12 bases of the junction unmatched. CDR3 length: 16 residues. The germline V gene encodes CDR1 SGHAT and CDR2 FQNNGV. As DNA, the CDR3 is TGTGCCAGCAGCTCACCGACGACAGGGCCCCGCAATGAGCAGTTCTTC. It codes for CASSSPTTGPRNEQFF.

The CDR3: CASSARQGMNTEAFF. The CDR3 DNA follows: TGTGCCAGCAGCGCCCGACAGGGAATGAACACTGAAGCTTTCTTT. V gene TRBV28 combines with J gene TRBJ1-1; 7 bases are a match to TRBD1. Per the germline V gene, CDR1 is MDHEN and CDR2 is SYDVKM. The trim removed 6 bases at V and 0 bases at J, leaving 7 bases unmatched. This CDR3 is built from 15 residues.

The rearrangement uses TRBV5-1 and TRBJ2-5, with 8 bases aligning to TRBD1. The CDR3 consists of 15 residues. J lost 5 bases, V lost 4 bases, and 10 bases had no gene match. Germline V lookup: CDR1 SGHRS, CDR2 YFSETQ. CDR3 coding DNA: TGCGCCAGCAGCAAAGGCCCAGGGGGCTTGGAGACCCAGTACTTC. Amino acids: CASSKGPGGLETQYF.

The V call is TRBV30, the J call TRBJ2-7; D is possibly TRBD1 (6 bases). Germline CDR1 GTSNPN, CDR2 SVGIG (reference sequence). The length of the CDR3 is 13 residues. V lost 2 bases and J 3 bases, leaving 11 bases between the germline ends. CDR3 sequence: CAWSQKQGYEQYF. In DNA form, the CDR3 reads TGTGCCTGGAGTCAAAAACAGGGCTACGAGCAGTACTTC.

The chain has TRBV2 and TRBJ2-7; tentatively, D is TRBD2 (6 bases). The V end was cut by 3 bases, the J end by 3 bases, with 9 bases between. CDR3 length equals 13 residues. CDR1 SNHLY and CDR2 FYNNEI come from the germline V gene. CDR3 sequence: CASSEERVYEQYF. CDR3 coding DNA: TGTGCCAGCAGTGAGGAGCGGGTCTACGAGCAGTACTTC. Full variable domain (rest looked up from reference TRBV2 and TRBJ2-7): EPEVTQTPSHQVTQMGQEVILRCVPISNHLYFYWYRQILGQKVEFLVSFYNNEISEKSEIFDDQFSVERPDGSNFTLKIRSTKLEDSAMYFCASSEERVYEQYFGPGTRLTVT.

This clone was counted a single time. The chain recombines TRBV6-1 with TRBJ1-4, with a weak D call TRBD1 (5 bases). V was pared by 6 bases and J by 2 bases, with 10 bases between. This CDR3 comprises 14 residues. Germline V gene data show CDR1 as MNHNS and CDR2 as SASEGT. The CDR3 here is CASRTVGTNEKLFF. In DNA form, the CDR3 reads TGTGCCAGCAGGACAGTCGGTACTAATGAAAAACTGTTTTTT.

The DNA for the CDR3 is TGCGCCAGCAGCCAAGCCCCCCGAGGACCCTACGAGCAGTACTTC. Its translation: CASSQAPRGPYEQYF. This chain connects TRBV4-1 to TRBJ2-7; D gene unclear. The CDR3 covers 15 residues. V gave up 1 base and J gave up 2 bases, with 12 bases separating them. The germline CDR1 and CDR2 sequences are MGHRA and YSYEKL.